Listed here are 27 T cell receptor beta chains from one sample, sequenced in a study of early stage breast cancer tumors. This table comes from immunoSEQ multiplex PCR, and its TCRdb copy is limited to in-frame clones, with some not included. Of approximately 39,000 clones in the sample, about 68% were seen once. The sample was blood. Every receptor here comes from a person between 60 and 69 years old with breast cancer.

The chain joins TRBV20-1 to TRBJ2-1, with 7 positions matching TRBD1. The germline gives CDR1 DFQATT, CDR2 SNEGSKA (reference sequence). The CDR3 runs to 11 residues. V dropped 5 bases and J dropped 12; count of bases not matched to a gene: 7. The CDR3 reads CSARDRVWQFF. CDR3 nucleotides: TGCAGTGCTCGTGACAGGGTCTGGCAGTTCTTC.

The chain couples TRBV6-1 to TRBJ2-1; perhaps TRBD1 as D (5 bases). CDR1 is MNHNS, CDR2 SASEGT, per germline. Between the trimmed V and J ends, which lost 9 bases and 4 bases, there was a span of 7 bases. CDR3 size: 11 residues. The CDR3 spells CASDSYNEQFF. The CDR3 region has the DNA TGTGCCAGTGACAGTTACAATGAGCAGTTCTTC.

Notes on this clone: Because the CDR3's place on the DNA is in doubt, the DNA is left out and the CDR3 is given as listed by TCRdb. V gene TRBV9 combines with J gene TRBJ2-1; the DNA was not compared with TRBD2, the D call given in the table. The CDR3 length equals 15 residues, ends included. Per germline, CDR1 SGDLS and CDR2 YYNGEE. CDR3: CASSTSGLVNNEQFF.

This clone has just a few counts. The chain combines TRBV5-1 with TRBJ2-1; TRBD2 aligns across 9 bases. With V trimmed by 0 bases and J by 7 bases, 8 bases remained unmatched. Germline V gene data show CDR1 as SGHRS and CDR2 as YFSETQ. This CDR3 spans 16 amino acids. The CDR3 reads CASSLGGAGGGNEQFF. CDR3 nucleotides: TGCGCCAGCAGCTTGGGGGGAGCGGGAGGAGGGAATGAGCAGTTCTTC.

The gene calls are TRBV6-1 and TRBJ2-5, with D tentatively TRBD1 or TRBD2 (5 bases each). CDR1 and CDR2 from the germline V gene are MNHNS and SASEGT. V lost 4 bases and J lost 5, with 14 bases in between. This CDR3 spans 14 amino acids. The CDR3 loop is CASSGGVLGETQYF. The CDR3 DNA follows: TGTGCCAGCAGTGGAGGGGTATTAGGCGAGACCCAGTACTTC.

This chain joins TRBV11-2 and TRBJ1-1; possible D gene TRBD1, 5 bases. The CDR3 is 15 amino acids. Germline values: CDR1 SGHAT, CDR2 FQNNGV. V dropped 3 bases and J dropped 7 bases, with 18 bases sitting between them. This CDR3 is CASSLIGRMGGEAFF. The CDR3 DNA reads as TGTGCCAGCAGCTTGATCGGACGGATGGGGGGTGAAGCTTTCTTT.

The chain employs TRBV6-6 and TRBJ2-5, with TRBD1 matching over 9 bases. V was clipped by 4 bases and J by 3 bases; unmatched bases: 6. The length of the CDR3 is 15 residues. CDR1 and CDR2 (germline): MNHNY, SVGAGI (reference sequence). The CDR3 spells CASSFGQGRKETQYF. CDR3 nucleotides: TGTGCCAGCAGTTTTGGACAGGGGCGAAAAGAGACCCAGTACTTC.

The chain joins TRBV19 to TRBJ1-2; perhaps TRBD1 as D (5 bases). Germline V gene sequence: CDR1 LNHDA, CDR2 SQIVND (reference sequence). CDR3 length: 15 amino acids. V was clipped by 6 bases and J by 4 bases, with 18 bases between them. CDR3 coding DNA: TGTGCCAGTAGGCCGACAGAAGGATTGATCTATGGCTACACCTTC. Translated: CASRPTEGLIYGYTF. Together with reference TRBV19 and TRBJ1-2, the CDR3 gives the full variable domain: DGGITQSPKYLFRKEGQNVTLSCEQNLNHDAMYWYRQDPGQGLRLIYYSQIVNDFQKGDIAEGYSVSREKKESFPLTVTSAQKNPTAFYLCASRPTEGLIYGYTFGSGTRLTVV.

The chain combines TRBV4-1 with TRBJ2-7; the match to TRBD1 covers 9 bases. Germline assignment: CDR1 MGHRA and CDR2 YSYEKL. The CDR3 contains 15 residues. Trimming at V came to 3 bases and at J to 3 bases, leaving 6 bases not matched to a gene. The CDR3 region is CASSQPQGAVYEQYF. For the CDR3, the DNA is TGCGCCAGCAGCCAGCCACAGGGGGCCGTCTACGAGCAGTACTTC.

In this sample, this clone turned up a few times. The chain uses TRBV5-1 and TRBJ1-1; D uncertain. V was shortened by 4 bases and J by 4 bases, with 11 bases between the two germline ends. CDR3 length equals 13 residues. Germline-derived CDR1 and CDR2 are SGHRS and YFSETQ. The CDR3 DNA follows: TGCGCCAGCAGCCTGGGAGACGGCACTGAAGCTTTCTTT. It specifies CASSLGDGTEAFF.

This clone has only a few counts. The V gene is TRBV28, the J gene TRBJ1-1; D not resolved. This CDR3 contains 13 residues. V shed 3 bases and J shed 4 bases, with 9 bases lying between them. Germline lookup yields CDR1 MDHEN and CDR2 SYDVKM. CDR3 coding DNA: TGTGCCAGCAGTTTTTCGGGGAGCACTGAAGCTTTCTTT. Its protein product is CASSFSGSTEAFF.

The chain carries TRBV19 and TRBJ2-5; 8 bases map to TRBD2. The germline CDR1 and CDR2 sequences are LNHDA and SQIVND (reference sequence). V gave up 4 bases and J gave up 9 bases; unmatched junction bases: 13. This CDR3 comprises 15 residues. The CDR3 spells CASSTWGLDVGAQYF. The CDR3 DNA follows: TGTGCCAGTAGTACCTGGGGACTAGACGTAGGGGCCCAGTACTTC.

Of note for this clone: One end of the junction does not line up with germline, which may come from a read error. Other DNA sequences in this sample translate to the same CDR3. The chain uses TRBV5-1 and TRBJ2-7; 9 bases are a match to TRBD2. The CDR3 has 17 amino acids. Germline values: CDR1 SGHRS, CDR2 YFSETQ. CDR3 region: CASSLGSGSISQDEQYF. The DNA of the CDR3 is TGCGCCAGCAGCTTAGGTAGCGGGAGCATCTCTCAGGACGAGCAGTACTTT.

This chain uses TRBV5-1 with TRBJ1-1; D is unclear. Germline assignment: CDR1 SGHRS and CDR2 YFSETQ. Trimming removed 4 bases at V and 1 base at J, with 14 bases between. The CDR3 consists of 15 residues. The CDR3 DNA reads TGCGCCAGCAGCCGGGAGAGTCGAGGGAACACTGAAGCTTTCTTT. Amino acid sequence: CASSRESRGNTEAFF.

The V call is TRBV4-1, the J call TRBJ2-7, with 7 bases identical to TRBD2. The CDR3 has 16 residues. Trimming removed 1 base from V and 4 bases from J; junction bases left unmatched: 10. In germline, CDR1 is MGHRA, CDR2 YSYEKL. CDR3 protein: CASSQGGLVPSYEQYF. The CDR3 nucleotides read TGCGCCAGCAGCCAAGGTGGACTAGTCCCGTCTTACGAGCAGTACTTC.

The chain recombines TRBV6-1 with TRBJ1-2; D not certain. Germline assignment: CDR1 MNHNS and CDR2 SASEGT. V lost 2 bases and J lost 6, with 10 bases in between. This CDR3 spans 13 amino acids. Written as DNA, the CDR3 is TGTGCCAGCAGTGAAAATATGTACGATGGCTACACCTTC. Protein product: CASSENMYDGYTF.

V and J are TRBV7-9 and TRBJ1-4; D not certain. The length of the CDR3 is 18 residues. Deletions cut 6 bases from V and 3 bases from J, with 23 bases between. The V gene's germline CDR1 is SEHNR and CDR2 FQNEAQ (reference sequence). As DNA, the CDR3 is TGTGCCAGCAGTTTTATAAAAGATGCTCAGTCGGCTAATGAAAAACTGTTTTTT. Translated, it gives CASSFIKDAQSANEKLFF.

The chain combines TRBV7-9 with TRBJ2-3, with 7 bases that match TRBD2. J lost 0 bases, V lost 1 base, and 7 bases had no gene match. The CDR3 sequence is 17 residues long. CDR1 is SEHNR and CDR2 is FQNEAQ in the germline V gene (reference sequence). DNA of the CDR3: TGTGCCAGCAGCTTAGGCCGGGACTACCAAAGCACAGATACGCAGTATTTT. Protein sequence: CASSLGRDYQSTDTQYF.

This clone was detected a few times. This CDR3 is CASSVQSHYGYTF. The CDR3 DNA follows: TGTGCCAGCAGCGTACAGTCGCACTATGGCTACACCTTC. The chain links TRBV9 to TRBJ1-2; D not resolved. CDR1 and CDR2 from the germline V gene are SGDLS and YYNGEE. V lost 1 base and J 3 bases, leaving 7 bases between the germline ends. CDR3 length: 13 amino acids.

This clone came up a few times. The genes are TRBV10-3 and TRBJ1-1; D not resolved. V was shortened by 8 bases and J by 4 bases, with 11 bases between the two germline ends. The germline V gene encodes CDR1 ENHRY and CDR2 SYGVKD. This CDR3 contains 12 residues. The CDR3 DNA reads TGTGCCATCGGGAGGGTTGGCACTGAAGCTTTCTTT. Its translation: CAIGRVGTEAFF.

The rearrangement uses TRBV7-3 and TRBJ2-3, with TRBD2 identical over 7 bases. The CDR3 totals 15 residues. V lost 4 bases to trimming and J lost 4 bases; unmatched junction nucleotides: 8. CDR1 is SGHTA and CDR2 is FQGTGA in the germline V gene. The CDR3 bases are TGTGCCAGCAGCTCACACCCCGGGAGGTCAGATACGCAGTATTTT. It specifies CASSSHPGRSDTQYF.

J is TRBJ1-2 and V is TRBV30; D call uncertain. There are 15 residues in the CDR3. The V end lost 2 bases, the J end lost 4 bases, and 17 bases lay between the germline ends. Germline V CDR1 and CDR2: GTSNPN, SVGIG (reference sequence). CDR3 sequence reads: CAWSLSSNSFYGYTF. The DNA of the CDR3 is TGTGCCTGGAGTCTCTCGAGTAACAGCTTCTATGGCTACACCTTC.

The rearrangement joins TRBV5-4 to TRBJ1-5, with a weak D call TRBD1 (6 bases). Germline CDR1 reads SGHNT; CDR2 reads YYREEE (reference sequence). The V end was cut by 0 bases, the J end by 3 bases, with 10 bases between. This CDR3 has 15 amino acids. The CDR3 here is CASSLGGGLNQPQHF. The CDR3 bases are TGTGCCAGCAGCTTGGGTGGGGGCCTCAATCAGCCCCAGCATTTT.

V gene TRBV28 combines with J gene TRBJ1-4, with TRBD1 matching 7 bases. Germline V gives CDR1 MDHEN, CDR2 SYDVKM. CDR3 length equals 15 residues. V was clipped by 5 bases and J by 7 bases; unmatched bases: 10. CDR3 DNA sequence: TGTGCCAGCAGTCTCCAGGGGGTGGGAGTTGAAAAACTGTTTTTT. Protein: CASSLQGVGVEKLFF.

The J gene is TRBJ1-5, the V gene TRBV6-6; TRBD1 aligns across 7 bases. The CDR3 runs to 15 residues. From germline, CDR1 is MNHNY and CDR2 SVGAGI (reference sequence). The J segment lost 7 bases and the V segment lost 5 bases, leaving 11 bases of the junction unmatched. CDR3 bases: TGTGCCAGCAGTCCGACGACAGGGAGACAACAGCCCCAGCATTTT. This gives the protein CASSPTTGRQQPQHF.

This chain uses TRBV7-8 with TRBJ1-5, with a tentative D call TRBD1 (5 bases). CDR3 size: 13 residues. With 5 bases removed from V and 7 bases from J, the gap between germline ends came to 12 bases. Germline-derived CDR1 and CDR2 are SGHVS and FQNEAQ. CDR3: CASSMGREQPQHF. DNA of the CDR3: TGTGCCAGCAGCATGGGGCGGGAGCAGCCCCAGCATTTT.

V gene TRBV27 combines with J gene TRBJ1-1, with D maybe TRBD1 (5 bases). The CDR3 covers 15 residues. V was trimmed by 0 bases and J by 1 base, leaving 9 bases between them. Looked up from germline, CDR1 is MNHEY and CDR2 is SMNVEV (reference sequence). CDR3 loop: CASSLSAGRNTEAFF. CDR3 coding DNA: TGTGCCAGCAGTTTATCAGCAGGGAGGAACACTGAAGCTTTCTTT.